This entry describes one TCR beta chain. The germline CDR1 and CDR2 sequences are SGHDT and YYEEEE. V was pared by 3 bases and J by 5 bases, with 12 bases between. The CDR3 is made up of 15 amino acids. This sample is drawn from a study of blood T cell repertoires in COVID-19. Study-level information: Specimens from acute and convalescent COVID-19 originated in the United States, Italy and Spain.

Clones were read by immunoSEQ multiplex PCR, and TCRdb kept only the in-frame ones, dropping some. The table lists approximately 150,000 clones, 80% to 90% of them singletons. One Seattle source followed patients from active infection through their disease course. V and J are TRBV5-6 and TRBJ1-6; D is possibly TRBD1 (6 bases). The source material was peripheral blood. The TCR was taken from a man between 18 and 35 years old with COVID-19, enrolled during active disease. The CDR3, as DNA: TGTGCCAGCAGCTCTCGGGACATAGATAATTCACCCCTCCACTTT. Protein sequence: CASSSRDIDNSPLHF. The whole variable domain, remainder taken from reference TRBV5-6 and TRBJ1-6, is DAGVTQSPTHLIKTRGQQVTLRCSPKSGHDTVSWYQQALGQGPQFIFQYYEEEERQRGNFPDRFSGHQFPNYSSELNVNALLLGDSALYLCASSSRDIDNSPLHFGNGTRLTVT.